This TCR beta chain was captured by sequencing in a study of technical replicates of blood from several donors. The CDR3 extends over 14 amino acids. Germline V gene lookup returns CDR1 MGHRA and CDR2 YSYEKL. V shed 1 base and J shed 4 bases, with 8 bases lying between them. TCRdb keeps only in-frame clones here, not all; method: immunoSEQ multiplex PCR. The table shows 90,000 or so clones, with roughly 94% occurring only once. This TCR was sampled from a human donor in good health. Sequencing input: T cells isolated from PBMCs. The chain carries TRBV4-1 and TRBJ2-1, with D tentatively TRBD2 (5 bases). The CDR3 spells CASSQGLQYNEQFF. The CDR3, as DNA: TGCGCCAGCAGCCAAGGACTACAGTACAATGAGCAGTTCTTC.